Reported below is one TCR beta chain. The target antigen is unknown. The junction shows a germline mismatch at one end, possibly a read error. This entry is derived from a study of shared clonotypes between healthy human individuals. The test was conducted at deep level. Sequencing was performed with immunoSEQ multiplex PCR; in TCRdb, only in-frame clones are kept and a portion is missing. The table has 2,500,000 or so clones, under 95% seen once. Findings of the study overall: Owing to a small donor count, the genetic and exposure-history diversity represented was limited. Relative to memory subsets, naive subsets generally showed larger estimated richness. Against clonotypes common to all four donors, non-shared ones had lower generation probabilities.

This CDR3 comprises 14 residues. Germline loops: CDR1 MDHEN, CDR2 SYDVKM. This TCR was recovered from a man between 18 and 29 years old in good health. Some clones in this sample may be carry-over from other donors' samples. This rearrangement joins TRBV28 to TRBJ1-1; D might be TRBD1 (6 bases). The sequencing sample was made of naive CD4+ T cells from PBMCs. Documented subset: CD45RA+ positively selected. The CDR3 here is CASNLPGAVSIQAF. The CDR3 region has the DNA TGTGCCAGCAACCTCCCAGGGGCGGTGTCGATCCAGGCTTTT.